Listed below are T cell receptor beta chains from one sample, sequenced in a study of OX40 agonist ivuxolimab in advanced cancers. Assay: immunoSEQ multiplex PCR; the TCRdb copy retains only in-frame clones and omits some. Here the sample spans some 94,000 clones, roughly 90% being singletons. The input for sequencing was CD4+ or CD8+ T cells sorted from blood, taken in a trial of the OX40 agonist ivuxolimab. The receptors stem from an adult with an advanced solid tumor such as melanoma, head and neck, liver or kidney cancer. Both conserved end residues are part of each CDR3. A D gene is named only where the DNA matches it firmly. The listing skips clone size in some rows; elsewhere it reads once, few, many or a size class.

>NA|TRBJ2-7|NA|TRBV15
CATSRAPGWDEQYF
TGTGCCACCAGCAGAGCACCAGGATGGGACGAGCAGTACTTC
>NA|TRBJ2-7|NA|TRBV4-1
CASSQDLGRGRREQYF
TGCGCCAGCAGCCAAGATCTGGGACGAGGGAGGAGGGAGCAGTACTTC
>TRBD1|TRBJ1-2|NA|TRBV5-5
CASSAEGQLYGYTF
TGTGCCAGCAGCGCCGAGGGACAGCTCTATGGCTACACCTTC
>TRBD1|TRBJ1-6|once|TRBV6-5
CASSPQGDYSPLHF
TGTGCCAGCAGTCCTCAGGGGGACTATTCACCCCTCCACTTT
>NA|TRBJ1-5|NA|TRBV19
CASSTRHGEEGNQPQHF
TGTGCCAGTAGTACCCGCCACGGGGAAGAAGGCAATCAGCCCCAGCATTTT
>TRBD2|TRBJ2-7|once|TRBV6-1
CASSEKLAGDSYEQYF
TGTGCCAGCAGTGAAAAACTAGCGGGGGACTCCTACGAGCAGTACTTC
>TRBD1|TRBJ2-7|NA|TRBV7-6
CASSPGTGGSIYEQYF
TGTGCCAGCAGCCCAGGGACAGGGGGCTCCATCTACGAGCAGTACTTC
>NA|TRBJ2-5|NA|TRBV5-8
CASSLDTGQETQYF
TGTGCCAGCAGCTTGGACACAGGCCAAGAGACCCAGTACTTC
>NA|TRBJ2-7|NA|TRBV25-1
CASSDWGYEQYF
TGTGCCAGCAGTGATTGGGGCTACGAGCAGTACTTC
>NA|TRBJ2-7|NA|TRBV9
CASSGELEHEQYF
TGTGCCAGCAGCGGTGAACTAGAACACGAGCAGTACTTC
>NA|TRBJ2-7|NA|TRBV13
CASSLREDEQYF
TGTGCCAGCAGCTTAAGGGAGGACGAGCAGTACTTC
>NA|TRBJ2-7|NA|TRBV13
CASTGRDSYEQYF
TGTGCCAGCACGGGACGGGACTCCTACGAGCAGTACTTC
>NA|TRBJ2-5|NA|TRBV15
CATSRGFSLTGSGETQYF
TGTGCCACCAGCAGAGGCTTTAGTTTAACAGGGTCCGGAGAGACCCAGTACTTC
>NA|TRBJ2-7|NA|TRBV28
CAGKDAGKYEQYF
TGTGCCGGGAAGGACGCAGGAAAATACGAGCAGTACTTC
>NA|TRBJ2-7|NA|TRBV6-5
CASSYGHLYEQYF
TGTGCCAGCAGTTACGGCCACCTCTACGAGCAGTACTTC
>NA|TRBJ1-1|NA|TRBV29-1
CSVSPGQNTEAFF
TGCAGCGTTTCACCGGGACAGAACACTGAAGCTTTCTTT
>NA|TRBJ2-7|NA|TRBV6-5
CASSYRGTPYEQYF
TGTGCCAGCAGTTACCGGGGGACCCCCTACGAGCAGTACTTC
>NA|TRBJ2-7|NA|TRBV7-4
CASSLSHSGVSSYEQYF
TGTGCCAGCAGCTTATCCCACTCGGGGGTGAGCTCCTACGAGCAGTACTTC
>NA|TRBJ1-6|once|TRBV2
CASSGPHSYNSPLHF
TGTGCCAGCAGTGGGCCCCACTCCTATAATTCACCCCTCCACTTT
>NA|TRBJ2-7|few|TRBV7-3
CASSPGDSYEQYF
TGTGCCAGCAGCCCAGGGGATTCCTACGAGCAGTACTTC
>TRBD1|TRBJ2-2|NA|TRBV7-8
CASSPRTGNTGELFF
TGTGCCAGCAGCCCCCGGACAGGGAACACCGGGGAGCTGTTTTTT
>NA|TRBJ2-7|NA|TRBV6-1
CASSEELGGGYEQYF
TGTGCCAGCAGTGAAGAATTAGGGGGAGGGTACGAGCAGTACTTC
>TRBD1|TRBJ2-3|NA|TRBV7-9
CASSLWRTGDTQYF
TGTGCCAGCAGCTTATGGAGGACAGGGGATACGCAGTATTTT
>NA|TRBJ2-2|once|TRBV9
CASSLSLAGELFF
TGTGCCAGCAGCCTAAGTCTCGCCGGGGAGCTGTTTTTT
>NA|TRBJ1-2|NA|TRBV7-9
CASSLSSGALPGYTF
TGTGCCAGCAGCTTAAGTTCCGGGGCCTTGCCTGGCTACACCTTC
>TRBD2|TRBJ2-7|once|TRBV27
CASRGLAGGGEQYF
TGTGCCAGCAGAGGACTAGCGGGAGGGGGCGAGCAGTACTTC